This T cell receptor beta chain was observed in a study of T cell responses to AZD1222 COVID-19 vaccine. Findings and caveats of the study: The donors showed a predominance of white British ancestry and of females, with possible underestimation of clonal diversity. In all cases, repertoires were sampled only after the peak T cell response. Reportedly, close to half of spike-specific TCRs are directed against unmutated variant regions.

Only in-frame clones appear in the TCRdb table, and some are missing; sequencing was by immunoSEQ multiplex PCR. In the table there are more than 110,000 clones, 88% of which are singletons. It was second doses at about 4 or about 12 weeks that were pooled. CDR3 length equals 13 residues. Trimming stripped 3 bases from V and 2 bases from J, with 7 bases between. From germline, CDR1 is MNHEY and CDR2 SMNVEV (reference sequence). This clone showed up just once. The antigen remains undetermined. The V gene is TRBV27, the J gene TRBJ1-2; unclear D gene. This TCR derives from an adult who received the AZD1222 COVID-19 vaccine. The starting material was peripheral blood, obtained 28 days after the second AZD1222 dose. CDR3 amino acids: CASSFGKNYGYTF. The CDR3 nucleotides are TGTGCCAGCAGTTTCGGCAAGAACTATGGCTACACCTTC.